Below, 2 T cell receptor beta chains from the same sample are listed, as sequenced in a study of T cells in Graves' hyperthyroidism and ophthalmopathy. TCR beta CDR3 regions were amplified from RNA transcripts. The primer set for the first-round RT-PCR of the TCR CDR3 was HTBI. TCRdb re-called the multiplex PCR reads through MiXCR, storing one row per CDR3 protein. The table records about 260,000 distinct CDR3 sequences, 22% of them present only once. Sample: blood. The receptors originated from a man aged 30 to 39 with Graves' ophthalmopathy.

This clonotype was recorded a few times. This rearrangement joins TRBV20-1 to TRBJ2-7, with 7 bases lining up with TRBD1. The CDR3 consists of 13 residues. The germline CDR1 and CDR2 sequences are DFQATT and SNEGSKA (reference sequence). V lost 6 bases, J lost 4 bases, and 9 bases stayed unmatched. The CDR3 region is CSASPLQGYEQYF. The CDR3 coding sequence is TGCAGTGCCAGCCCCCTACAGGGGTACGAGCAGTACTTC.

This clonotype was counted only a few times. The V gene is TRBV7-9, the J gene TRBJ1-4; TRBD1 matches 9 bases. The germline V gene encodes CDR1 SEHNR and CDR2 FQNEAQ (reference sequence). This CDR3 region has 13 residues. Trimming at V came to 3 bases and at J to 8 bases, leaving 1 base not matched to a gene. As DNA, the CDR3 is TGTGCCAGCAGCTTCGGACAGGGGGAAAAACTGTTTTTT. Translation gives CASSFGQGEKLFF. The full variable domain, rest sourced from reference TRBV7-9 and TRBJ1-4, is DTGVSQNPRHKITKRGQNVTFRCDPISEHNRLYWYRQTLGQGPEFLTYFQNEAQLEKSRLLSDRFSAERPKGSFSTLEIQRTEQGDSAMYLCASSFGQGEKLFFGSGTQLSVL.